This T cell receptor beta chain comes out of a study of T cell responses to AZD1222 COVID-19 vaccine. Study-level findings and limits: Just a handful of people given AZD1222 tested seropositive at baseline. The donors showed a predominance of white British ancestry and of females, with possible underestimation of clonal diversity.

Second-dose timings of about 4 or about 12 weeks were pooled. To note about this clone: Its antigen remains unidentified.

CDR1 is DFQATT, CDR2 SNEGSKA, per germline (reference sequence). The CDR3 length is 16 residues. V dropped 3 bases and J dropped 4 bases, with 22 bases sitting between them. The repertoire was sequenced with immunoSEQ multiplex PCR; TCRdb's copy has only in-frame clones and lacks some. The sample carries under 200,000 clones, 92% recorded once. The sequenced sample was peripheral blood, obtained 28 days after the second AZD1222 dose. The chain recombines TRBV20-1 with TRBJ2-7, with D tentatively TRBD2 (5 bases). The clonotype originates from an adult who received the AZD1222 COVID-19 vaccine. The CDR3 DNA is TGCAGTGCTAGTGTCCGGGGTAGGGTATGGGGTTACGAGCAGTACTTC. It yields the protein CSASVRGRVWGYEQYF.